This T cell receptor beta chain is drawn from a study of technical replicates of blood from a handful of donors. Germline V gives CDR1 MGHRA, CDR2 YSYEKL. The ends were cut back, 2 bases at V and 7 bases at J, with 11 bases in the middle. The CDR3 totals 13 residues. Assay: immunoSEQ multiplex PCR; the TCRdb copy retains only in-frame clones and omits some. The sample carries tens of thousands of clones, 95% to 97% recorded once. This clonotype originated in a human donor in good health. The J gene is TRBJ1-1, the V gene TRBV4-1; TRBD1 might be the D (5 bases). Sequencing was done on a sample of T cells isolated from PBMCs. The DNA of the CDR3 is TGCGCCAGCAGCCAAATCCGGGGACTTGAAGCTTTCTTT. Amino acid sequence: CASSQIRGLEAFF.